One and the same sample provided the 30 T cell receptor beta chains below, sequenced in a study of T cell changes during pregnancy in multiple sclerosis. Sequencing used immunoSEQ multiplex PCR; TCRdb keeps in-frame clones, though not all of them. The sample carries roughly 62,000 clones, 89% recorded once. This specimen consisted of peripheral blood, obtained in the first trimester of pregnancy. These receptors were taken from a female donor with multiple sclerosis, enrolled in a pregnancy study.

This chain joins TRBV5-6 and TRBJ2-2, with D possibly being TRBD1 (6 bases). The CDR3 length is 16 residues. Trimming removed 5 bases at V and 4 bases at J, with 18 bases between. CDR1 is SGHDT and CDR2 is YYEEEE in the germline V gene. The DNA of the CDR3 is TGTGCCAGCAGGTCCAGAGGGACAAGGGGCACCGGGGAGCTGTTTTTT. It specifies CASRSRGTRGTGELFF.

Here the CDR3 reads CASSLDSGQGQFF. The CDR3 DNA follows: TGTGCCAGCAGCCTCGACTCGGGACAGGGGCAGTTCTTC. The rearrangement joins TRBV6-6 to TRBJ2-1; 9 bases line up with TRBD1. V was clipped by 6 bases and J by 12 bases; unmatched bases: 9. The CDR3 length is 13 residues. Germline assignment: CDR1 MNHNY and CDR2 SVGAGI (reference sequence).

The V gene is TRBV18, the J gene TRBJ1-1; TRBD1 agrees at 7 bases. CDR3 size: 15 residues. Germline lookup yields CDR1 KGHSH and CDR2 LQKENI. The trim removed 4 bases at V and 4 bases at J, leaving 9 bases unmatched. CDR3: CASSRNRDRGTEAFF. CDR3 DNA: TGTGCCAGCTCACGAAACCGGGACAGAGGCACTGAAGCTTTCTTT. Looking up the rest from reference TRBV18 and TRBJ1-1 gives the full variable domain: NAGVMQNPRHLVRRRGQEARLRCSPMKGHSHVYWYRQLPEEGLKFMVYLQKENIIDESGMPKERFSAEFPKEGPSILRIQQVVRGDSAAYFCASSRNRDRGTEAFFGQGTRLTVV.

The rearrangement links TRBV19 to TRBJ2-2; no reliable D call. The CDR3 contains 15 residues. Germline loops: CDR1 LNHDA, CDR2 SQIVND (reference sequence). With 1 base removed from V and 1 base from J, the gap between germline ends came to 7 bases. The DNA of the CDR3 is TGTGCCAGTAGTATAGCTTCCGGGAACACCGGGGAGCTGTTTTTT. Translated, it gives CASSIASGNTGELFF.

This sequence joins TRBV5-3 and TRBJ2-1; D remains unclear. TRBV5-3 is classed as an ORF, of uncertain function. V was pared by 2 bases and J by 0 bases, with 9 bases between. The CDR3 totals 15 residues. The CDR3 loop is CARSFHPSSYNEQFF. The CDR3 nucleotides are TGTGCCAGAAGCTTCCATCCGAGCTCCTACAATGAGCAGTTCTTC.

The J gene is TRBJ1-2, the V gene TRBV6-1; D call uncertain. V was trimmed by 3 bases and J by 0 bases, leaving 14 bases between them. The CDR3 runs to 16 residues. The V gene's germline CDR1 is MNHNS and CDR2 SASEGT. CDR3: CASSDPSRGANYGYTF. The CDR3 DNA follows: TGTGCCAGCAGTGATCCCTCCCGGGGTGCTAACTATGGCTACACCTTC.

The V call is TRBV30, the J call TRBJ2-2; D gene ambiguous. Germline assignment: CDR1 GTSNPN and CDR2 SVGIG (reference sequence). V was clipped by 4 bases and J by 7 bases, with 10 bases between them. This CDR3 is built from 12 residues. The CDR3 here is CAWKPASGELFF. DNA for the CDR3: TGTGCCTGGAAACCGGCTAGCGGGGAGCTGTTTTTT.

The rearrangement joins TRBV5-6 to TRBJ1-5; D not certain. The length of the CDR3 is 16 residues. V lost 2 bases to trimming and J lost 7 bases, with 19 bases between them. From germline, CDR1 is SGHDT and CDR2 YYEEEE. The CDR3 region is CASSFGITARGQPQHF. CDR3 sequence (DNA): TGTGCCAGCAGCTTTGGCATCACGGCGCGGGGACAGCCCCAGCATTTT.

This clone has a handful of counts. The rearrangement links TRBV11-2 to TRBJ1-1; D is unclear. V lost 6 bases, J lost 13 bases, and 24 bases lay in between. The CDR3 covers 14 residues. CDR1 and CDR2 from the germline V gene are SGHAT and FQNNGV. CDR3 DNA sequence: TGTGCCAGCAGTTTAAAGGGAACTAGTGACTGGGGTTTCTTT. It is translated as CASSLKGTSDWGFF.

In nucleotides, the CDR3 is TGTGCCAGCAGCCTGGCATTAGCGGGAGGTATTGGTGAGACCCAGTACTTC. It specifies CASSLALAGGIGETQYF. The chain couples TRBV5-4 to TRBJ2-5; 10 bases fit TRBD2. Trimming took 4 bases from V and 5 from J; bases not matched to a gene: 14. In germline, CDR1 is SGHNT, CDR2 YYREEE (reference sequence). The CDR3 has 17 residues. Combining the CDR3 with reference TRBV5-4 and TRBJ2-5 gives the whole variable domain ETGVTQSPTHLIKTRGQQVTLRCSSQSGHNTVSWYQQALGQGPQFIFQYYREEENGRGNFPPRFSGLQFPNYSSELNVNALELDDSALYLCASSLALAGGIGETQYFGPGTRLLVL.

This chain joins TRBV6-1 and TRBJ1-3; D perhaps matches TRBD1 (6 bases). The CDR3 consists of 19 residues. With 1 base removed from V and 3 bases from J, the gap between germline ends came to 22 bases. Per germline, CDR1 MNHNS and CDR2 SASEGT. Here the CDR3 reads CASSEGLQGLVFGGNTIYF. The CDR3 DNA follows: TGTGCCAGCAGTGAAGGGCTACAGGGTTTGGTTTTTGGTGGAAACACCATATATTTT.

The chain has TRBV7-9 and TRBJ1-1; 7 positions match TRBD1. The J segment lost 1 base and the V segment lost 5 bases, leaving 4 bases of the junction unmatched. CDR3 length: 14 amino acids. CDR1 is SEHNR and CDR2 is FQNEAQ in the germline V gene (reference sequence). CDR3: CASSKTGPNTEAFF. In DNA, the CDR3 is TGTGCCAGCAGCAAGACAGGGCCGAACACTGAAGCTTTCTTT. The variable domain in full, completed from reference TRBV7-9 and TRBJ1-1, reads DTGVSQNPRHKITKRGQNVTFRCDPISEHNRLYWYRQTLGQGPEFLTYFQNEAQLEKSRLLSDRFSAERPKGSFSTLEIQRTEQGDSAMYLCASSKTGPNTEAFFGQGTRLTVV.

The V call is TRBV11-2, the J call TRBJ2-7; TRBD2 aligns across 9 bases. This CDR3 is built from 15 residues. V was pared by 0 bases and J by 2 bases, with 2 bases of the junction left unmatched. CDR1 is SGHAT, CDR2 FQNNGV, per germline. The CDR3 sequence: CASSLDVAGAYEQYF. The CDR3 bases are TGTGCCAGCAGCTTAGATGTAGCGGGGGCCTACGAGCAGTACTTC.

The chain is built from TRBV19 and TRBJ1-5; TRBD1 aligns across 10 bases. Losses at the gene ends were 6 bases for V and 4 bases for J; bases not matched to a gene: 3. CDR3 size: 14 residues. The germline gives CDR1 LNHDA, CDR2 SQIVND (reference sequence). CDR3 in amino acids: CASSWTGGNQPQHF. In nucleotides, the CDR3 is TGTGCCAGTAGCTGGACAGGGGGTAATCAGCCCCAGCATTTT.

The chain recombines TRBV2 with TRBJ2-3; 8 nucleotides align to TRBD2. Germline V gene sequence: CDR1 SNHLY, CDR2 FYNNEI. V lost 1 base, J lost 6 bases, and 3 bases stayed unmatched. The CDR3 is 14 residues long. Written as DNA, the CDR3 is TGTGCCAGCAGTGAAGGAAGGACTAGCGATACGCAGTATTTT. Its translation: CASSEGRTSDTQYF.

This chain links TRBV19 with TRBJ2-1, with 9 bases fitting TRBD1. This CDR3 has 14 residues. V shed 10 bases and J 6 bases; nucleotides not matched to a gene: 10. Germline CDR1 is LNHDA and CDR2 is SQIVND (reference sequence). In DNA form, the CDR3 reads TGTGCCACCAAGCGACAGGGGGTGGTCAATGAGCAGTTCTTC. Its protein is CATKRQGVVNEQFF. Drawing the rest from reference TRBV19 and TRBJ2-1, the complete variable domain is DGGITQSPKYLFRKEGQNVTLSCEQNLNHDAMYWYRQDPGQGLRLIYYSQIVNDFQKGDIAEGYSVSREKKESFPLTVTSAQKNPTAFYLCATKRQGVVNEQFFGPGTRLTVL.

The chain recombines TRBV5-1 with TRBJ2-7, with 9 positions matching TRBD2. J was trimmed by 6 bases and V by 3 bases; bases with no gene match: 10. The CDR3 length is 15 residues. CDR1 is SGHRS, CDR2 YFSETQ, per germline. The CDR3 DNA follows: TGCGCCAGCAGCTGGTTGCGGGGGGGCCGCTCCGAGCAGTACTTC. Its translation: CASSWLRGGRSEQYF.

V and J are TRBV4-2 and TRBJ2-1; 11 positions agree with TRBD2. The CDR3 spans 16 residues. CDR1 and CDR2 from the germline V gene are LGHNA and YNFKEQ. J gave up 7 bases and V 5 bases, and 10 bases lay outside the gene matches. For the CDR3, the DNA is TGTGCCAGCAGCGCCGGCGAGGCTAGCGGGAGGAATGAGCAGTTCTTC. Translation: CASSAGEASGRNEQFF.

The rearrangement joins TRBV5-6 to TRBJ2-7; TRBD1 is a possible D gene (6 bases). The length of the CDR3 is 14 residues. V dropped 0 bases and J dropped 3 bases, with 10 bases sitting between them. Germline loops: CDR1 SGHDT, CDR2 YYEEEE. The CDR3 here is CASSLGTGFYEQYF. CDR3 DNA sequence: TGTGCCAGCAGCTTGGGAACAGGGTTCTACGAGCAGTACTTC.

The chain joins TRBV2 to TRBJ1-1; TRBD1 is a possible D gene (6 bases). Germline V lookup: CDR1 SNHLY, CDR2 FYNNEI. The germline V and J ends were trimmed by 6 bases and 8 bases, with 13 bases remaining between them. The CDR3 contains 12 residues. The CDR3 reads CASRDPGQEAFF. In nucleotides, the CDR3 is TGTGCCAGCAGAGACCCGGGACAAGAAGCTTTCTTT. The full variable domain, its missing parts supplied by reference TRBV2 and TRBJ1-1, is EPEVTQTPSHQVTQMGQEVILRCVPISNHLYFYWYRQILGQKVEFLVSFYNNEISEKSEIFDDQFSVERPDGSNFTLKIRSTKLEDSAMYFCASRDPGQEAFFGQGTRLTVV.

The chain carries TRBV2 and TRBJ1-1; 8 nucleotides agree with TRBD1. CDR3 length equals 12 residues. J lost 13 bases, V lost 8 bases, and 12 bases had no gene match. Germline CDR1 is SNHLY and CDR2 is FYNNEI. The CDR3 loop is CASGQGQGPIFF. For the CDR3, the DNA is TGTGCCAGCGGACAAGGACAGGGCCCAATTTTCTTT. The whole variable domain, remainder taken from reference TRBV2 and TRBJ1-1, is EPEVTQTPSHQVTQMGQEVILRCVPISNHLYFYWYRQILGQKVEFLVSFYNNEISEKSEIFDDQFSVERPDGSNFTLKIRSTKLEDSAMYFCASGQGQGPIFFGQGTRLTVV.

The chain has TRBV19 and TRBJ1-2, with 11 bases matching TRBD1. Germline lookup yields CDR1 LNHDA and CDR2 SQIVND (reference sequence). This CDR3 is built from 15 residues. V shed 5 bases and J 4 bases; nucleotides not matched to a gene: 6. The CDR3: CASSPRTGGTYGYTF. Here the CDR3 DNA reads TGTGCCAGTAGTCCCAGGACAGGGGGCACCTATGGCTACACCTTC. Full variable domain (rest looked up from reference TRBV19 and TRBJ1-2): DGGITQSPKYLFRKEGQNVTLSCEQNLNHDAMYWYRQDPGQGLRLIYYSQIVNDFQKGDIAEGYSVSREKKESFPLTVTSAQKNPTAFYLCASSPRTGGTYGYTFGSGTRLTVV.

The chain carries TRBV23-1 and TRBJ1-2; 9 bases map to TRBD1. TRBV23-1 has ORF status, its function being uncertain. Trimming took 4 bases from V and 3 from J; bases not matched to a gene: 21. The CDR3 contains 20 residues. CDR3 sequence: CASSPLGRRDREYLHYGYTF. The CDR3 nucleotides read TGCGCCAGCAGTCCACTCGGGCGCAGGGACAGGGAATATCTCCACTATGGCTACACCTTC.

The genes are TRBV4-1 and TRBJ2-1; 9 bases are a match to TRBD2. The length of the CDR3 is 17 residues. The germline V gene encodes CDR1 MGHRA and CDR2 YSYEKL. V lost 0 bases and J lost 5; bases outside the gene matches: 8. The CDR3 is CASSQESGLAGNNEQFF. The CDR3 DNA is TGCGCCAGCAGCCAAGAGAGTGGCCTAGCGGGAAACAATGAGCAGTTCTTC.

This clone has just one count. V and J are TRBV4-2 and TRBJ2-3, with TRBD2 as a possible D gene (5 bases). Germline lookup yields CDR1 LGHNA and CDR2 YNFKEQ. V was cut by 1 base and J by 3 bases, with 11 bases left in between. The CDR3 runs to 15 residues. The CDR3 DNA sequence: TGTGCCAGCAGCCAAGTCGAGGGAGAGACAGATACGCAGTATTTT. Translation: CASSQVEGETDTQYF.

This chain links TRBV7-9 with TRBJ2-7; tentatively, D is TRBD1 (6 bases). The germline gives CDR1 SEHNR, CDR2 FQNEAQ (reference sequence). Trimming pared 5 bases from V and 0 bases from J, leaving 11 bases between. The CDR3 runs to 14 residues. The CDR3 DNA follows: TGTGCCAGCAGCCCCACAGGGCTCTCCTACGAGCAGTACTTC. This encodes CASSPTGLSYEQYF.

The chain links TRBV11-2 to TRBJ1-1, with D possibly matching TRBD1 (6 bases). V was clipped by 4 bases and J by 1 base, with 19 bases between them. This CDR3 comprises 17 residues. Germline V gene lookup returns CDR1 SGHAT and CDR2 FQNNGV. The chain's CDR3 is CASSWAGQSLKNTEAFF. Here the CDR3 DNA reads TGTGCCAGCAGCTGGGCCGGACAGAGCCTTAAGAACACTGAAGCTTTCTTT.

V and J are TRBV9 and TRBJ1-3; D is uncertain. The V end was cut by 0 bases, the J end by 4 bases, with 11 bases between. This CDR3 spans 15 amino acids. Germline V gives CDR1 SGDLS, CDR2 YYNGEE. CDR3 sequence reads: CASSVAGEPGNTIYF. The CDR3 nucleotides read TGTGCCAGCAGCGTAGCTGGGGAGCCGGGAAACACCATATATTTT.

This clone was observed once. CDR3 loop: CASSPQTAMNTEAFF. The CDR3 coding sequence is TGTGCCAGTAGTCCCCAGACTGCCATGAACACTGAAGCTTTCTTT. The genes are TRBV19 and TRBJ1-1; D unresolved. Per the germline V gene, CDR1 is LNHDA and CDR2 is SQIVND (reference sequence). The CDR3 loop spans 15 amino acids. V was trimmed by 5 bases and J by 0 bases, leaving 13 bases between them.

J is TRBJ2-1 and V is TRBV9; possibly TRBD2 for D (5 bases). Trimming took 2 bases from V and 5 from J, leaving 14 bases between them. CDR1 and CDR2 from the germline V gene are SGDLS and YYNGEE. The CDR3 is 15 residues long. The CDR3 sequence is CASSVGSLGNNEQFF. CDR3 sequence (DNA): TGTGCCAGCAGCGTTGGGAGTCTGGGCAACAATGAGCAGTTCTTC.